This is a list of T cell receptor beta chains from one sample in a study of blood T cells in healthy people across ages. Each CDR3 protein is one row after TCRdb ran MiXCR on the 5' RACE reads. The sample includes 1.5 million to 2 million distinct CDR3 sequences, roughly 27% of them seen just once. Sequences were obtained from blood. The receptors shown here come from a young woman in good health. The CDR3 runs from the conserved cysteine through the conserved F or W. The D gene is left open where the match is weak. Where a row states a size, it is once, few, many or the class of an expanded clone; other rows omit it.

j_call d_call v_call clone_size cdr3_nt cdr3_aa
TRBJ2-7 . TRBV2 many TGCGCCAGCAATGAAGGGTACGAGCAGTACTTC CASNEGYEQYF
TRBJ2-1 . TRBV30 . TGTGCCTGGATATTCAGGGGCGAAGAGCAGTTCTTC CAWIFRGEEQFF
TRBJ2-1 . TRBV10-3 . TGTGCCATCAGTGGAACACATGAGCAGTTCTTC CAISGTHEQFF
TRBJ2-1 . TRBV7-9 . TGTGCCAGCAGCTCACCTAGAGGAGGGGGAGCTCTTTACAATGAGCAGTTCTTC CASSSPRGGGALYNEQFF
TRBJ2-3 . TRBV12-3/TRBV12-4 . TGTGCCAGCAGGCCGCGCGCAGATGCGCAGTATTTT CASRPRADAQYF
TRBJ1-5 . TRBV24-1 few TGTGCCACCTTGAAAGGCAATCAGCCCCAGCATTTT CATLKGNQPQHF
TRBJ2-1 . TRBV19 few TGTGCCAGTAGTACCTTCCCCAGGGTTGATGAGCAGTTCTTC CASSTFPRVDEQFF
TRBJ1-1 . TRBV5-6 . TGTGCCAGCACTCCATTGGGGGAGGCTGAAGCTTTCTTT CASTPLGEAEAFF
TRBJ1-5 . TRBV6-6 . TGTGCCAGCACCGCTTCAGGGGAGGGCGGCAATCAGCCCCAGCATTTT CASTASGEGGNQPQHF
TRBJ2-7 . TRBV11-2 few TGTGCCAGCAGCCCCGTGAGCTCCACCGACGAGCAGTACTTC CASSPVSSTDEQYF
TRBJ2-5 TRBD1 TRBV7-7 few TGTGCCAGCAGCCCTAGACAGGGGTTGAAGGAGACCCAGTACTTC CASSPRQGLKETQYF
TRBJ2-3 . TRBV7-9 many TGTGCCAGCAGCATCCCCCGCCCAGATACGCAGTATTTT CASSIPRPDTQYF
TRBJ2-7 . TRBV28 . TGTGCCAGCAGCGCCTCGGGACGGGGTCCCATTGAGCAGTACTTC CASSASGRGPIEQYF
TRBJ2-1 . TRBV7-9 many TGTGCCAGCAGCTTGAGGCAGGGGGAGCAGTTCTTC CASSLRQGEQFF
TRBJ2-7 . TRBV12-5 few TGTGCTAGTGGTACCTCCTCGGACAGCCCCTACGAGCAGTACTTC CASGTSSDSPYEQYF
TRBJ1-2 . TRBV29-1 . TGCGGCGTTGACTACCCAGGGGACGGCTACACCTTC CGVDYPGDGYTF
TRBJ2-1 . TRBV12-3/TRBV12-4 few TGTGCCAGCAGCCCCCCAACCGCCGGGCAGTTCTTC CASSPPTAGQFF
TRBJ2-7 . TRBV27 . TGTGCCAGCAGTTTTAGTAACCTCCTCGAGCAGTACTTC CASSFSNLLEQYF
TRBJ1-2 . TRBV5-6 once TGTGCCAGCAGATTCACAGGACCCTACTATGGCTACACCTTC CASRFTGPYYGYTF
TRBJ1-5 TRBD1 TRBV20-1 . TGCAGTGACGTGACAGGGGAAGGAGTGGACAATCAGCCCCAGCATTTT CSDVTGEGVDNQPQHF
TRBJ1-5 . TRBV28 . TGTGCCAGCAGTCAATTCCGTTGGGGCAATCAGCCCCAGCATTTT CASSQFRWGNQPQHF
TRBJ2-1 TRBD2 TRBV11-2 . TGTGCCAGCAGCTCGGCGGGGGGGGTAGGCTCCTACAATGAGCAGTTCTTC CASSSAGGVGSYNEQFF
TRBJ2-1 TRBD1 TRBV4-1 . TGCGCCAGCAGCCAAGGGTGGTGGGACAGGGGGGCGAGAAGGTATGACAATGAGCAGTTCTTC CASSQGWWDRGARRYDNEQFF
TRBJ2-1 . TRBV2 many TGTGCCAGCCAAGCACTTGCGCTTGGCAATGAGCAGTTCTTC CASQALALGNEQFF
TRBJ1-5 . TRBV6-6 . TGTGCCAGCAGTTACGGGCCCAGCTATAGCAATCAGCCCCAGCATTTT CASSYGPSYSNQPQHF
TRBJ2-5 . TRBV6-5 . TGTGCCGGCAGTTCCACCGGGTCCCGGCAAGAGACCCAGTACTTC CAGSSTGSRQETQYF
TRBJ2-1 TRBD1 TRBV10-3 . TGTGCCACCTGGACAGGGGGCTCCTACAATGAGCAGTTCTTC CATWTGGSYNEQFF